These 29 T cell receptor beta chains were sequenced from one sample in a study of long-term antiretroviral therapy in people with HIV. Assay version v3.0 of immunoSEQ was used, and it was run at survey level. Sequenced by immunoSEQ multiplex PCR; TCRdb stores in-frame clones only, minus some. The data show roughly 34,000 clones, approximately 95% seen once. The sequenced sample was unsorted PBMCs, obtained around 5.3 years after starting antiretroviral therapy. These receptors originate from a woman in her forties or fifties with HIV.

In nucleotides, the CDR3 is TGTGCCAGCAGCCACGACAGGGGGCTATACAATGAGCAGTTCTTC. As protein: CASSHDRGLYNEQFF. V gene TRBV5-6 combines with J gene TRBJ2-1; 10 bases map to TRBD1. V gave up 4 bases and J gave up 4 bases; unmatched junction bases: 5. Germline lookup yields CDR1 SGHDT and CDR2 YYEEEE. This CDR3 is 15 amino acids long.

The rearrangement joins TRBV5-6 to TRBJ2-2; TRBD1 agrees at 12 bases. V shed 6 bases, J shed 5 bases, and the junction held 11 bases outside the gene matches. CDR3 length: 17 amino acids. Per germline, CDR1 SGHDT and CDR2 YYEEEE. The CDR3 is CASNFLGTGGNTGELFF. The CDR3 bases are TGTGCCAGCAACTTTCTTGGGACAGGGGGCAATACCGGGGAGCTGTTTTTT.

The CDR3 protein is CASSPGYYNEQFF. CDR3 nucleotide sequence: TGTGCCAGCTCCCCTGGGTATTACAATGAGCAGTTCTTC. This sequence joins TRBV18 and TRBJ2-1; no clear D gene. V lost 6 bases, J lost 4 bases, and 10 bases lay in between. The CDR3 consists of 13 residues. Germline-derived CDR1 and CDR2 are KGHSH and LQKENI.

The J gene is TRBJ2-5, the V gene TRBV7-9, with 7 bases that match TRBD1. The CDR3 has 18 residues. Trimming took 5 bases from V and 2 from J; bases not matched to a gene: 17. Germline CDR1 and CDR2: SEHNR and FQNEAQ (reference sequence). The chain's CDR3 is CASSQLQGTRAKQETQYF. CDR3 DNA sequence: TGTGCCAGCAGCCAATTACAGGGGACAAGGGCCAAACAAGAGACCCAGTACTTC.

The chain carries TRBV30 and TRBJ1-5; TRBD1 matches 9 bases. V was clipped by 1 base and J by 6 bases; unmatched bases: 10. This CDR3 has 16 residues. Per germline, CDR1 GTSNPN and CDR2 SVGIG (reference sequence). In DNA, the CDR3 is TGTGCCTGGAGTGGAAGGAGACAGGGGGGTTTTCAGCCCCAGCATTTT. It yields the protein CAWSGRRQGGFQPQHF.

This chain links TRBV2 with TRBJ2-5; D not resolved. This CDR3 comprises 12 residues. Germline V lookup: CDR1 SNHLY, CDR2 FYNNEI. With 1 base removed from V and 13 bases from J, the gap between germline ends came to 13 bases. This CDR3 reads CASSEDSRFRYF. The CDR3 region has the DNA TGTGCCAGCAGTGAAGACAGTAGATTCCGGTACTTC.

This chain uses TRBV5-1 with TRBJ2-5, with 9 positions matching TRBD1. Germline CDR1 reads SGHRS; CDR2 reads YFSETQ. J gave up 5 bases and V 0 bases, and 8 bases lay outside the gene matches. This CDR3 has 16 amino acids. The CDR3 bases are TGCGCCAGCAGCTTGGAAGGACAGGGGTCCGGGGAGACCCAGTACTTC. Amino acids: CASSLEGQGSGETQYF.

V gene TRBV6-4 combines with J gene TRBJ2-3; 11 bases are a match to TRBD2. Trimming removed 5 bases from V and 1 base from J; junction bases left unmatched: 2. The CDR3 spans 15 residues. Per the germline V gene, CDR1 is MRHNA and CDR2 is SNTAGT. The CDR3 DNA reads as TGTGCCAGCAGTTTACTAGCGGGGGGCACAGATACGCAGTATTTT. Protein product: CASSLLAGGTDTQYF.

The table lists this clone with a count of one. CDR3 bases: TGTGCCAGCAGCTTAGCGGAAGTAGGGGGCGCGGCATACGAGCAGTACTTC. Encoded protein: CASSLAEVGGAAYEQYF. The rearrangement links TRBV7-8 to TRBJ2-7, with TRBD1 matching 7 bases. This CDR3 spans 17 amino acids. J lost 4 bases, V lost 0 bases, and 12 bases had no gene match. Germline CDR1 SGHVS, CDR2 FQNEAQ.

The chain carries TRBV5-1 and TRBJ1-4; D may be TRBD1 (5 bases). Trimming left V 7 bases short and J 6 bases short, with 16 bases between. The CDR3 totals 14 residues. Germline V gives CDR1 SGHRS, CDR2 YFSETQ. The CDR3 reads CASALGRLDEKLFF. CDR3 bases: TGCGCCAGCGCACTGGGACGTTTAGATGAAAAACTGTTTTTT.

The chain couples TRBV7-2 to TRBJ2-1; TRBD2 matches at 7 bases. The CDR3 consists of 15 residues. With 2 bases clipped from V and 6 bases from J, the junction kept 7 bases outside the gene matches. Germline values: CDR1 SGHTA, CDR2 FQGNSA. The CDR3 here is CASSLSGTRVNEQFF. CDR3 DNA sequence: TGTGCCAGCAGCTTAAGCGGGACCCGGGTCAATGAGCAGTTCTTC.

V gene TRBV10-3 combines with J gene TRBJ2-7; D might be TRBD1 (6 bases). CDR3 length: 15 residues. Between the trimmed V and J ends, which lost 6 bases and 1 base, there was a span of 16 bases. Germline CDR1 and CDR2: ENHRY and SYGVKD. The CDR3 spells CAIRTGTSNSYEQYF. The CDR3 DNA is TGTGCCATCAGGACCGGGACAAGCAATTCCTACGAGCAGTACTTC.

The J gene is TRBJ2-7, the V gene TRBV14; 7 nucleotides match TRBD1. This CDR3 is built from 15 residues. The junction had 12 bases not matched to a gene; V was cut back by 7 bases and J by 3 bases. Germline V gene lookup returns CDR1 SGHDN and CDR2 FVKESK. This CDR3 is CASTYGNGTDYEQYF. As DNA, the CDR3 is TGTGCCAGCACGTACGGAAACGGGACAGACTACGAGCAGTACTTC.

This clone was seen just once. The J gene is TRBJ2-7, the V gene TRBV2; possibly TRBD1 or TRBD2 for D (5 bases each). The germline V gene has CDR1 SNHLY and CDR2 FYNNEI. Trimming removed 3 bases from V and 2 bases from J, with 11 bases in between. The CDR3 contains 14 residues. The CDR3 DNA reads TGTGCCAGCAGTGAGAGGGGTCGTACCTACGAGCAGTACTTC. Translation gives CASSERGRTYEQYF.

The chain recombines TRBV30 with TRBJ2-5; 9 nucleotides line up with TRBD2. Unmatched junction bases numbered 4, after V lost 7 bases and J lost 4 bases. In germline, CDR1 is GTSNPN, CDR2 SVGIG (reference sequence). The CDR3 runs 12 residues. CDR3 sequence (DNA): TGTGCCTCTAATAGCGGGGGAGAGACCCAGTACTTC. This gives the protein CASNSGGETQYF.

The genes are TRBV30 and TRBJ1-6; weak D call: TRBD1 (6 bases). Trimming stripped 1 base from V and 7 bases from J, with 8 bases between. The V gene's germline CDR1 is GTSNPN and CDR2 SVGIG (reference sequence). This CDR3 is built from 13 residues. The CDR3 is CAWSDRANSPLHF. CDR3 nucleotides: TGTGCCTGGAGTGACAGGGCAAATTCACCCCTCCACTTT.

CDR3 residues: CASSHDRDEKLFF. The CDR3 DNA reads as TGTGCCAGCAGCCACGACAGGGACGAAAAACTGTTTTTT. The V and J genes are TRBV6-1 and TRBJ1-4, with 7 bases identical to TRBD1. CDR1 and CDR2 from the germline V gene are MNHNS and SASEGT. The CDR3 sequence is 13 residues long. V was clipped by 6 bases and J by 8 bases; unmatched bases: 6.

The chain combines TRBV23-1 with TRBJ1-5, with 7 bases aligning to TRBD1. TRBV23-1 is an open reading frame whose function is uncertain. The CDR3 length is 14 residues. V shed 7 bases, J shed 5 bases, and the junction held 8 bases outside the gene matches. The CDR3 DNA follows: TGCGCCAGCACCTCGGACAGGCGACATCAGCCCCAGCATTTT. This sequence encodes CASTSDRRHQPQHF.

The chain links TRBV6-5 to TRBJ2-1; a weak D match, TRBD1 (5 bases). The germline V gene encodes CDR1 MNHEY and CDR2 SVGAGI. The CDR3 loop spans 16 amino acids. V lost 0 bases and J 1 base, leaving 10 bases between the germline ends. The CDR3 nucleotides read TGTGCCAGCAGTTACTCGCGGACACAGTCCTACAATGAGCAGTTCTTC. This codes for CASSYSRTQSYNEQFF.

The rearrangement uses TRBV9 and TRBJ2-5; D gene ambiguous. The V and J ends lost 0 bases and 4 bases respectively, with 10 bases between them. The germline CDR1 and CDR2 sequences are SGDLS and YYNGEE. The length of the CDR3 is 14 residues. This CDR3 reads CASSVGPRRETQYF. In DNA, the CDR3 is TGTGCCAGCAGCGTAGGTCCTAGACGAGAGACCCAGTACTTC. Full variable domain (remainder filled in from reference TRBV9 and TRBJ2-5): DSGVTQTPKHLITATGQRVTLRCSPRSGDLSVYWYQQSLDQGLQFLIQYYNGEERAKGNILERFSAQQFPDLHSELNLSSLELGDSALYFCASSVGPRRETQYFGPGTRLLVL.

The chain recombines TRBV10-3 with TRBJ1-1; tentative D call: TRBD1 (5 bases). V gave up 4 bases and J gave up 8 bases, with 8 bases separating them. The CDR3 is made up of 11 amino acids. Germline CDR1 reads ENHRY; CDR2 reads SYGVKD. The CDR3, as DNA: TGTGCCATCAGTGTTGAGGGGGAAGCTTTCTTT. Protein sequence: CAISVEGEAFF.

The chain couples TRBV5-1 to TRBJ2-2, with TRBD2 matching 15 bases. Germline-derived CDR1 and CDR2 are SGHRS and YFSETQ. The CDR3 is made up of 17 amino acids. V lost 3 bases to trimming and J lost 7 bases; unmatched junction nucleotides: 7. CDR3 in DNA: TGCGCCAGCAGCTATCGGACTAGCGGGGGGGAAGGCGGGGAGCTGTTTTTT. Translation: CASSYRTSGGEGGELFF.

CDR3 nucleotide sequence: TGTGCCAGCAGTCCTCCGGGACTGGGGAACACCGGGGAGCTGTTTTTT. It codes for CASSPPGLGNTGELFF. The gene calls are TRBV6-6 and TRBJ2-2; tentatively, D is TRBD2 (6 bases). The V end was cut by 5 bases, the J end by 1 base, with 14 bases between. CDR1 and CDR2 from the germline V gene are MNHNY and SVGAGI (reference sequence). The CDR3 has 16 amino acids.

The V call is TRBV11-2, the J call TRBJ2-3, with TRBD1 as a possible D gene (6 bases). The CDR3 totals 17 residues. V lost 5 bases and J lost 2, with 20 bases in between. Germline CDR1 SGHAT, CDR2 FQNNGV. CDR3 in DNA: TGTGCCAGCAGCGGGACACTCGGATGGGGACCCACAGATACGCAGTATTTT. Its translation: CASSGTLGWGPTDTQYF.

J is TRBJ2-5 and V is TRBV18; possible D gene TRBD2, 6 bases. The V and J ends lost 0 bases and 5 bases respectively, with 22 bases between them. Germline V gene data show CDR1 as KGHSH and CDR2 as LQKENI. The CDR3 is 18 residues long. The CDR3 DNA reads TGTGCCAGCTCACCACCGACAAGAGGGACTCAGGGTGGGGAGACCCAGTACTTC. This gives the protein CASSPPTRGTQGGETQYF.

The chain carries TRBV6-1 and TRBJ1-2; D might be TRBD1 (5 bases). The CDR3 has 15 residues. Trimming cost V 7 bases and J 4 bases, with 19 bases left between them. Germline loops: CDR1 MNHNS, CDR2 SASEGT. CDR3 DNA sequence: TGTGCCAGCACCCCCACAGGAGGGCTGGGCTATGGCTACACCTTC. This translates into CASTPTGGLGYGYTF.

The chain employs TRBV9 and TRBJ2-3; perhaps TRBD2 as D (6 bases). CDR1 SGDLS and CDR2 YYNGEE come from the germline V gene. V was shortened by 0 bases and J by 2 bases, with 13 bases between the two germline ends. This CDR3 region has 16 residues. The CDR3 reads CASSVGVADLTDTQYF. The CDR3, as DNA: TGTGCCAGCAGCGTAGGGGTAGCGGACCTCACAGATACGCAGTATTTT.

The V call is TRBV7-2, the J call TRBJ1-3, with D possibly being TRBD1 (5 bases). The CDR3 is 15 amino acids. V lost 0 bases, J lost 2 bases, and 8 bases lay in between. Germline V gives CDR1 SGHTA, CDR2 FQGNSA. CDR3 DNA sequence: TGTGCCAGCAGCTTAGCGTGGGGGGCTGGAAACACCATATATTTT. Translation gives CASSLAWGAGNTIYF.

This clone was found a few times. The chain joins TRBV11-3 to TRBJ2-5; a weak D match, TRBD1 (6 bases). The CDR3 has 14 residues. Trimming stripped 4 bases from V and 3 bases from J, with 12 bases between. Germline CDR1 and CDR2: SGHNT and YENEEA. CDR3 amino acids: CASSSRQDEETQYF. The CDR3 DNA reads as TGTGCCAGCAGCTCTCGACAGGACGAAGAGACCCAGTACTTC.